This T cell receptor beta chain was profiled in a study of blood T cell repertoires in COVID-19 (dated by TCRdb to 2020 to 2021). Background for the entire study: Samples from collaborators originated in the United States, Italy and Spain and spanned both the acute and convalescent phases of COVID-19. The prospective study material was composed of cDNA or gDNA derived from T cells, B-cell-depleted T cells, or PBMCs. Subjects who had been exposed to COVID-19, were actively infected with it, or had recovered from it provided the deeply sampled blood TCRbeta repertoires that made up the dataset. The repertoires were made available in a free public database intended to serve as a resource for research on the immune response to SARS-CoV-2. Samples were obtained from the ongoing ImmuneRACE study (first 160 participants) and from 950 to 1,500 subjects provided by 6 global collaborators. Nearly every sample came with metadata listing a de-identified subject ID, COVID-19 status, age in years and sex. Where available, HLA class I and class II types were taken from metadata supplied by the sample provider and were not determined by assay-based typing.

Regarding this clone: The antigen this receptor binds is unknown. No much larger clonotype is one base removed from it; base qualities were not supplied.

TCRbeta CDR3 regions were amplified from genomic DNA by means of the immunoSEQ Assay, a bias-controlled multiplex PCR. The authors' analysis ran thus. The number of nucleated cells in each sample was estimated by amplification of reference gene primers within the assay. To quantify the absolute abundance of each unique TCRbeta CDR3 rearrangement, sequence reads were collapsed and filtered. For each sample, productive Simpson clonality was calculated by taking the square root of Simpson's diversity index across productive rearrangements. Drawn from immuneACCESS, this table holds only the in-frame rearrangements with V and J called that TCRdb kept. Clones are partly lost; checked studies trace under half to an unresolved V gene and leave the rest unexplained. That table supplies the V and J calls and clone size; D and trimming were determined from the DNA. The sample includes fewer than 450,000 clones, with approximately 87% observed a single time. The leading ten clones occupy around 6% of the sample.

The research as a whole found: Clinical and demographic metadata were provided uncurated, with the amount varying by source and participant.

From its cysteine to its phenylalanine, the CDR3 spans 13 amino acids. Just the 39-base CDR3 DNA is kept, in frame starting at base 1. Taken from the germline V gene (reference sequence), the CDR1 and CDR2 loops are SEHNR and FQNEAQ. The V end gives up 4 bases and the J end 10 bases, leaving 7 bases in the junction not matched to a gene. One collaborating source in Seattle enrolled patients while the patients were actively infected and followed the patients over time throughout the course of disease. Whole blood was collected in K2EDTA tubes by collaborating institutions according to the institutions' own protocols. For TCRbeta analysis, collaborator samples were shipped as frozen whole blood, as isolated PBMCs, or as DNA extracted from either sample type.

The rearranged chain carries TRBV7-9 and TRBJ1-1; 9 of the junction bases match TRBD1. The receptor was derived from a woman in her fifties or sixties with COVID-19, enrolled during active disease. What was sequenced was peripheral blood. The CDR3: CASSSGQGSVAFF. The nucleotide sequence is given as TGTGCCAGCAGCTCGGGACAGGGCTCGGTAGCTTTCTTT.